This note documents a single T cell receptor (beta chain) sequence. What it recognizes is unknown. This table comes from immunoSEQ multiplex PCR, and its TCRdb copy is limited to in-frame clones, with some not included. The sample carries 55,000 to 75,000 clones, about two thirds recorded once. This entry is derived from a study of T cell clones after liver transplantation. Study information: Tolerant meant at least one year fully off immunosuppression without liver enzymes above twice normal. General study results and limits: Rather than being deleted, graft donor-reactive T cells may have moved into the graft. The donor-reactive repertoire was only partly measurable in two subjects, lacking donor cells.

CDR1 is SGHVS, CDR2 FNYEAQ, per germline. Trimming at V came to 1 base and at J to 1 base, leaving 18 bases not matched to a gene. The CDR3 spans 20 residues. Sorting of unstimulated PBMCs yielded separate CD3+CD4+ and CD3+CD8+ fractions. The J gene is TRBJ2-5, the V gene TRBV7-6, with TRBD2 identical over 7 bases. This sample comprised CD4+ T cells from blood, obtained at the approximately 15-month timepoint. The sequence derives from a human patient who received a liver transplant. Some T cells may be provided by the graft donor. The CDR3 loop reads CASSLGFGGDLPKPQETQYF. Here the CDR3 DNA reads TGTGCCAGCAGCTTAGGGTTTGGGGGGGACCTACCTAAGCCCCAAGAGACCCAGTACTTC.